This TCR beta chain was observed in a study of OX40 agonist ivuxolimab in advanced cancers. In the study overall: The patients got ivuxolimab, which is an agonistic anti-OX40 (CD134) antibody. All patients had ivuxolimab intravenously every 2 weeks at 0.01 to 10 mg/kg. Partial responses, seen in three patients, involved one hepatocellular carcinoma and two cutaneous melanomas.

Peripheral blood came from all dose cohorts at three timepoints. This CDR3 region has 15 residues. With 6 bases removed from V and 4 bases from J, the gap between germline ends came to 16 bases. CDR1 MNHNS and CDR2 SASEGT come from the germline V gene. Sequencing used immunoSEQ multiplex PCR; TCRdb keeps in-frame clones, though not all of them. The data hold about 55,000 clones, with 86% observed a single time. The rearrangement links TRBV6-1 to TRBJ1-3, with a tentative D call TRBD1 (5 bases). The sequence derives from an adult with an advanced solid tumor such as melanoma, head and neck, liver or kidney cancer. This specimen was CD4+ or CD8+ T cells sorted from blood, taken in a trial of the OX40 agonist ivuxolimab. The CDR3 sequence: CASRPGAGPGNTIYF. In DNA form, the CDR3 reads TGTGCCAGCAGGCCCGGGGCGGGACCGGGAAACACCATATATTTT.